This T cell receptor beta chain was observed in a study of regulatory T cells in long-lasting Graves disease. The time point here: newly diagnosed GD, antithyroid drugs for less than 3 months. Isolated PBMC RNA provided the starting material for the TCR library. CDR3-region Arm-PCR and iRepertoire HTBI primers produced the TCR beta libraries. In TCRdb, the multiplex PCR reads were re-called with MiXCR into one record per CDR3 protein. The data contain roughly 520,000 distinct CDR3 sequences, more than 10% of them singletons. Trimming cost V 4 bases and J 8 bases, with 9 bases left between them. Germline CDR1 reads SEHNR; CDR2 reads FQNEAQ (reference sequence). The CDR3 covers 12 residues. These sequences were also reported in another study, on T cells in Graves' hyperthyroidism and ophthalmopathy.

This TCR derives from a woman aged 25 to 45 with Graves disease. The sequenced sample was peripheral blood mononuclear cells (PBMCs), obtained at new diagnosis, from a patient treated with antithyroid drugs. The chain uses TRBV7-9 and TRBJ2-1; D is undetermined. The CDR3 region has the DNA TGTGCCAGCAGCTCCGAAAGTTATGAGCAGTTCTTC. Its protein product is CASSSESYEQFF. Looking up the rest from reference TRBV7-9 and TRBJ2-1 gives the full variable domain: DTGVSQNPRHKITKRGQNVTFRCDPISEHNRLYWYRQTLGQGPEFLTYFQNEAQLEKSRLLSDRFSAERPKGSFSTLEIQRTEQGDSAMYLCASSSESYEQFFGPGTRLTVL.